The 8 T cell receptor beta chains reported below all come from one sample, sequenced in a study of T cell responses to AZD1222 COVID-19 vaccine. Data came from immunoSEQ multiplex PCR; TCRdb stores just in-frame clones and leaves some out. The sample lists around 130,000 clones; about 89% were seen once. Sequenced material: peripheral blood, taken on day 0 of AZD1222 vaccination. The receptors stem from an adult in good health.

The rearrangement joins TRBV18 to TRBJ1-1, with a tentative D call TRBD1 (5 bases). The CDR3 has 15 residues. Trimming left V 6 bases short and J 1 base short, with 15 bases between. Per the germline V gene, CDR1 is KGHSH and CDR2 is LQKENI. The CDR3 DNA reads TGTGCCAGCTCCCAGCGTTCTACAGGGAACACTGAAGCTTTCTTT. The encoded protein is CASSQRSTGNTEAFF.

With respect to this clone: An end of the junction does not agree with germline; a read error may underlie this. The CDR3 spells CACGSPTTGGYGYTF. In nucleotides, the CDR3 is TGTGCTTGTGGTTCCCCCACGACGGGGGGGTATGGCTACACCTTC. The chain couples TRBV12-5 to TRBJ1-2, with D possibly matching TRBD1 (5 bases). The CDR3 is made up of 15 amino acids. Germline loops: CDR1 LGHNT, CDR2 FRNRAP.

V gene TRBV30 combines with J gene TRBJ1-2; D might be TRBD1 (5 bases). The germline V gene encodes CDR1 GTSNPN and CDR2 SVGIG (reference sequence). The V end lost 2 bases, the J end lost 5 bases, and 12 bases lay between the germline ends. The CDR3 is 13 amino acids. CDR3 amino acids: CAWSPGQIYGYTF. The DNA of the CDR3 is TGTGCCTGGAGTCCAGGGCAAATTTATGGCTACACCTTC.

The gene calls are TRBV7-3 and TRBJ1-2; TRBD1 agrees at 8 bases. V trimming: 5 bases; J trimming: 4 bases; junction bases outside the gene matches: 3. Germline V lookup: CDR1 SGHTA, CDR2 FQGTGA. This CDR3 has 13 amino acids. Written as DNA, the CDR3 is TGTGCCAGCAGCAGTGGACAGGGCTATGGCTACACCTTC. Its translation: CASSSGQGYGYTF.

V gene TRBV6-5 combines with J gene TRBJ2-2; possibly TRBD1 for D (5 bases). Germline values: CDR1 MNHEY, CDR2 SVGAGI. The V end lost 6 bases, the J end lost 6 bases, and 8 bases lay between the germline ends. The CDR3 loop spans 12 amino acids. CDR3 region: CASRQVSGELFF. The CDR3 DNA sequence: TGTGCCAGCAGACAGGTTTCCGGGGAGCTGTTTTTT.

The rearrangement uses TRBV27 and TRBJ1-2, with D possibly matching TRBD1 (5 bases). Trimming removed 1 base from V and 5 bases from J, with 8 bases in between. CDR1 and CDR2 from the germline V gene are MNHEY and SMNVEV (reference sequence). The CDR3 is 13 amino acids. The CDR3 protein is CASSLLGGYGYTF. The CDR3, as DNA: TGTGCCAGCAGTTTATTGGGGGGATATGGCTACACCTTC.

The chain has TRBV30 and TRBJ1-1; no reliable D call. This CDR3 spans 15 amino acids. With 3 bases removed from V and 3 bases from J, the gap between germline ends came to 17 bases. The germline V gene encodes CDR1 GTSNPN and CDR2 SVGIG (reference sequence). DNA of the CDR3: TGTGCCTGGAGCCGGCCCGGGGTCGGATACACTGAAGCTTTCTTT. Translating it yields CAWSRPGVGYTEAFF.

This clone showed up just once. This rearrangement joins TRBV7-6 to TRBJ1-6; D not resolved. The V gene lost 4 bases and the J gene lost 7 bases, with 5 bases spanning the gap. Germline V CDR1 and CDR2: SGHVS, FNYEAQ. The CDR3 loop spans 12 amino acids. Written as DNA, the CDR3 is TGTGCCAGCAGCTACGCGAATTCACCCCTCCACTTT. Protein: CASSYANSPLHF.